This T cell receptor beta chain was sequenced for a study of T cells after somatic rescue of genetic block. Sequenced by immunoSEQ multiplex PCR; TCRdb stores in-frame clones only, minus some. The sample yields approximately 70,000 clones, around 90% seen once. Per the germline V gene, CDR1 is SGHTA and CDR2 is FQGNSA. The CDR3 is made up of 13 amino acids. V lost 6 bases, J lost 3 bases, and 11 bases lay in between. The TCR sequence derives from a man aged 25-45 years. Sample: peripheral blood mononuclear cells (PBMCs). The chain joins TRBV7-2 to TRBJ1-1; D is unclear. CDR3 in amino acids: CASRFAPDTEAFF. The CDR3 coding sequence is TGTGCCAGCAGGTTCGCACCGGACACTGAAGCTTTCTTT.